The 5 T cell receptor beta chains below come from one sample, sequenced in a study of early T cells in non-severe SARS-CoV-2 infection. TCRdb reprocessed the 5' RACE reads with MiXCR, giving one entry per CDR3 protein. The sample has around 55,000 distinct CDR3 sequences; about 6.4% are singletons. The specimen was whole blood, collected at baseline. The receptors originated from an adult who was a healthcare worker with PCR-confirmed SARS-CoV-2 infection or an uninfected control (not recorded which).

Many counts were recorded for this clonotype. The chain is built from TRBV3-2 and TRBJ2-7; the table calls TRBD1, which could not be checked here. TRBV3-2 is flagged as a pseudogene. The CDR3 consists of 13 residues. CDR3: CASSYRGIDEQYF. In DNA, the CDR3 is TGTGCCAGCAGCTACAGGGGTATTGACGAGCAGTACTTC.

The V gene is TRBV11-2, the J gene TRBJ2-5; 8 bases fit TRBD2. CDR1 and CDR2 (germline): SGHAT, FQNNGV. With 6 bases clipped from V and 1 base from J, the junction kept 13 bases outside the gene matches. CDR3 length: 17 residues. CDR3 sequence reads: CASSLPRGGLLQETQYF. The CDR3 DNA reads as TGTGCCAGCAGTCTACCCCGGGGGGGACTCCTCCAAGAGACCCAGTACTTC.

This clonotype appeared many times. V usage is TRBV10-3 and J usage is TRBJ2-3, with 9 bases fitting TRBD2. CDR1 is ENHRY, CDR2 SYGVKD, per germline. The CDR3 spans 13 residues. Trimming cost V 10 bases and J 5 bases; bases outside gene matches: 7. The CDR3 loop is CATAGGRKDTQYF. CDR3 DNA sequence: TGTGCCACCGCGGGGGGGCGAAAAGATACGCAGTATTTT.

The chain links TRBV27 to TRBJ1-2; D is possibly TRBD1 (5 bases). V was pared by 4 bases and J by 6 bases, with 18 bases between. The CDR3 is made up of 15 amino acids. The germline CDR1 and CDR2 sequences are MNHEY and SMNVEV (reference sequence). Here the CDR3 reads CASSYKARQGHGYTF. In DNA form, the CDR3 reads TGTGCCAGCAGTTACAAAGCCCGGCAGGGCCATGGCTACACCTTC.

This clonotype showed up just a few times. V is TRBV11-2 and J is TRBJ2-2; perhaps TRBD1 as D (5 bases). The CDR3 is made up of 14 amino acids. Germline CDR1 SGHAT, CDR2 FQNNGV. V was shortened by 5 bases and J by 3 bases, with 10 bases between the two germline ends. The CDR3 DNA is TGTGCCAGCAGCCCACCCAGGGACACCGGGGAGCTGTTTTTT. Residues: CASSPPRDTGELFF.